These T cell receptor beta chains were read from a single sample in a study of cytomegalovirus exposure and HLA in healthy donors. Assay: immunoSEQ multiplex PCR; the TCRdb copy retains only in-frame clones and omits some. Of some 130,000 clones in the sample, 80% were seen once. The specimen was PBMCs. The receptors stem from a man between 25 and 39 years old in good health. Both conserved end residues are part of each CDR3. A D gene is named only where the DNA matches it firmly. Clone size, where shown, is once, few, many, or a class for clones that have expanded.

d_call j_call clone_size v_call cdr3_aa cdr3_nt
NA TRBJ1-1 NA TRBV28 CASSFPPFADAFF TGTGCCAGCAGTTTCCCTCCATTCGCGGATGCTTTCTTT
NA TRBJ2-7 NA TRBV28 CASSFENYYEQYF TGTGCCAGCAGTTTCGAGAACTACTACGAGCAGTACTTC
NA TRBJ2-1 NA TRBV7-9 CASSPPAGGNYNEQFF TGTGCCAGCAGCCCTCCTGCGGGCGGAAACTACAATGAGCAGTTCTTC
NA TRBJ1-2 NA TRBV7-2 CASSLDGGYDTNYGYTF TGTGCCAGCAGCTTAGATGGGGGCTACGATACTAACTATGGCTACACCTTC
NA TRBJ2-1 NA TRBV7-9 CSSSQQDNEQFF TGTTCCAGCAGCCAACAGGACAATGAGCAGTTCTTC
NA TRBJ2-7 once TRBV18 CASSLTRTSSSYEQYF TGTGCCAGCTCACTCACCCGGACTTCCAGCTCCTACGAGCAGTACTTC
TRBD1 TRBJ1-2 NA TRBV19 CASSPGDRAYGYTF TGTGCCAGTAGTCCCGGGGACAGAGCATATGGCTACACCTTC
NA TRBJ1-5 NA TRBV28 CASSLGQFSNQPQHF TGTGCCAGCAGTTTAGGACAGTTTAGCAATCAGCCCCAGCATTTT
NA TRBJ2-7 once TRBV29-1 CSVGQLSSYEQYF TGCAGCGTTGGACAGCTTAGCTCCTACGAGCAGTACTTC
NA TRBJ1-1 few TRBV14 CASSHRDRMTLNTEAFF TGTGCCAGCAGCCATAGAGACAGGATGACTCTGAACACTGAAGCTTTCTTT
NA TRBJ2-2 NA TRBV7-9 CASSLVLNTGELFF TGTGCCAGCAGCTTAGTACTGAACACCGGGGAGCTGTTTTTT
TRBD1 TRBJ1-4 NA TRBV19 CASSNQGASNEKLFF TGTGCCAGTAGTAACCAGGGGGCTTCTAATGAAAAACTGTTTTTT
NA TRBJ2-2 few TRBV30 CAWSMTGFHTGELFF TGTGCCTGGAGTATGACCGGGTTCCACACCGGGGAGCTGTTTTTT
TRBD2 TRBJ2-1 NA TRBV19 CASRLIAGGGNEQFF TGTGCCAGTAGGCTAATAGCGGGAGGCGGCAATGAGCAGTTCTTC
NA TRBJ1-1 NA TRBV10-3 CAISGSLNTEAFF TGTGCCATCAGCGGGTCACTGAACACTGAAGCTTTCTTT
TRBD2 TRBJ2-1 NA TRBV4-2 CASSQVGSGSNNEQFF TGTGCCAGCAGCCAAGTGGGTAGCGGGAGTAACAATGAGCAGTTCTTC
TRBD2 TRBJ2-7 NA TRBV29-1 CSASAGVYEQYF TGCAGCGCTTCAGCGGGAGTCTACGAGCAGTACTTC
TRBD1 TRBJ1-2 NA TRBV5-1 CASSLSPTGLWGYTF TGCGCCAGCAGCCTCTCCCCGACAGGGCTGTGGGGCTACACCTTC
TRBD1 TRBJ2-5 few TRBV7-6 CASSPTGTGRVGETQYF TGTGCCAGCAGCCCAACCGGGACAGGGAGAGTCGGGGAGACCCAGTACTTC
NA TRBJ2-1 few TRBV27 CASIPPGGKAYNEQFF TGTGCCAGCATCCCCCCGGGCGGGAAAGCCTACAATGAGCAGTTCTTC
TRBD1 TRBJ2-1 NA TRBV27 CASSLEFTGDEQFF TGTGCCAGCAGTTTAGAATTCACAGGGGATGAGCAGTTCTTC
TRBD1 TRBJ1-3 NA TRBV28 CASSSTGMSGNTIYF TGTGCCAGCAGCTCGACAGGGATGTCTGGAAACACCATATATTTT
TRBD1 TRBJ1-1 NA TRBV7-9 CSSSLRDSAEAFF TGTTCCAGCAGCTTAAGGGACAGTGCTGAAGCTTTCTTT
NA TRBJ2-7 NA TRBV6-5 CASSNKGSGTEQYF TGTGCCAGCAGCAATAAAGGGAGCGGCACCGAGCAGTACTTC
NA TRBJ1-4 NA TRBV18 CASSPGATNEKLFF TGTGCCAGCTCACCGGGGGCCACTAATGAAAAACTGTTTTTT
TRBD1 TRBJ1-6 NA TRBV28 CASSLLGTGASPLHF TGTGCCAGCAGTTTGTTAGGGACAGGGGCTTCACCCCTCCACTTT
TRBD1 TRBJ1-1 NA TRBV18 CASSLGDRANTEAFF TGTGCCAGCTCACTAGGGGACAGGGCGAACACTGAAGCTTTCTTT
NA TRBJ1-1 NA TRBV7-7 CASSLTVNTEAFF TGTGCCAGCAGCTTGACAGTGAACACTGAAGCTTTCTTT
NA TRBJ1-1 NA TRBV5-1 CASSLLAGGLNTEAFF TGCGCCAGCAGCTTGTTGGCAGGAGGATTGAACACTGAAGCTTTCTTT
NA TRBJ2-7 NA TRBV7-9 CASSERDISYEQYF TGTGCCAGCAGCGAACGGGACATATCCTACGAGCAGTACTTC
TRBD1 TRBJ1-2 NA TRBV7-2 CASSKDRGSYGYTF TGTGCCAGCAGCAAGGACAGGGGAAGTTATGGCTACACCTTC
NA TRBJ2-5 NA TRBV2 CASDTQETQYF TGTGCCAGCGACACCCAAGAGACCCAGTACTTC
NA TRBJ2-1 NA TRBV7-7 CASSLDSTYNEQFF TGTGCCAGCAGCTTAGACTCCACCTACAATGAGCAGTTCTTC
TRBD1 TRBJ1-1 NA TRBV7-2 CASSLVSTGWGAFF TGTGCCAGCAGCTTAGTGTCGACAGGGTGGGGAGCTTTCTTT
TRBD2 TRBJ2-7 few TRBV19 CASSMGQRERNEQYF TGTGCCAGTAGTATGGGGCAGCGGGAGAGGAACGAGCAGTACTTC
NA TRBJ2-1 NA TRBV6-1 CASSFVAPYNEQFF TGTGCCAGCAGTTTTGTGGCTCCCTACAATGAGCAGTTCTTC
NA TRBJ1-1 NA TRBV18 CASSPTGQNTEAFF TGTGCCAGCTCACCCACGGGACAGAACACTGAAGCTTTCTTT
TRBD2 TRBJ2-1 NA TRBV7-3 CASSPYLAATYNEQFF TGTGCCAGCAGTCCCTACCTAGCGGCGACCTACAATGAGCAGTTCTTC